This TCR beta chain was recorded in a study of OX40 agonist ivuxolimab in advanced cancers. In the study overall: Ivuxolimab, an antibody acting as an agonist of OX40 (CD134), was used to treat patients.

In regard to this clone: The antigen is not known.

V shed 6 bases and J 4 bases; nucleotides not matched to a gene: 5. Germline V gives CDR1 SNHLY, CDR2 FYNNEI. This CDR3 is built from 14 residues. General study results and limits: In the expanded peripheral T cells, antigen specificity was never determined. CD4+ and CD8+ blood T cells expanded clonally by week 6 at 0.1 to 3.0 mg/kg.

Prior autoimmune disease or systemic immunosuppression barred patients. Sequencing was performed with immunoSEQ multiplex PCR; in TCRdb, only in-frame clones are kept and a portion is missing. The data hold just under 65,000 clones, with around 89% observed a single time. This chain links TRBV2 with TRBJ2-5, with 10 positions matching TRBD1. The source material was CD4+ or CD8+ T cells sorted from blood, sampled in a trial of the OX40 agonist ivuxolimab. The source of this sequence is an adult with an advanced solid tumor such as melanoma, head and neck, liver or kidney cancer. CDR3 nucleotide sequence: TGTGCCAGCAGGTCGACAGGGGGCTCAGAGACCCAGTACTTC. Protein: CASRSTGGSETQYF.